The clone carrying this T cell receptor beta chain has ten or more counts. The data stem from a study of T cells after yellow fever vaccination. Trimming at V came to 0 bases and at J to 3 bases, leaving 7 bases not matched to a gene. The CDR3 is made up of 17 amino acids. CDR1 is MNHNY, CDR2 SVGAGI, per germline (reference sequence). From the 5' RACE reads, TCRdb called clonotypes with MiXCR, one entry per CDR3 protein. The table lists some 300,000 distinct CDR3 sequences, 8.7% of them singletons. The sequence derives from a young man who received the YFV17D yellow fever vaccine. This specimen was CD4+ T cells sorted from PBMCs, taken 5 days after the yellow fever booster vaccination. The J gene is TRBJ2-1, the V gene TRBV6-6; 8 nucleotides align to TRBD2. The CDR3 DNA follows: TGTGCCAGCAGTTACTCGAGTTGGCGGGGGGTCTACAATGAGCAGTTCTTC. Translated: CASSYSSWRGVYNEQFF.